Listed below are T cell receptor beta chains from one sample, sequenced in a study of beta chain features in type 1 diabetes. Method: immunoSEQ multiplex PCR; TCRdb's copy keeps in-frame clones and lacks some. The table records about 53,000 clones, around 53% of them present only once. Specimen: Tregs from blood. The origin of the receptors is a woman aged 40-49 years with type 1 diabetes. CDR3s include the opening cysteine and the closing phenylalanine or tryptophan. Clone size appears in some rows only: once, few, many, or a class for an expanded clone.

size	V	J	CDR3
-	TRBV7-9	TRBJ1-1	CASSARQVGGTEAFF
-	TRBV18	TRBJ1-4	CASSLNPRGPNEKLFF
few	TRBV4-3	TRBJ1-5	CASSQSSGAWQPQHF
-	TRBV27	TRBJ1-6	CASSLRAELNNSPLHF
-	TRBV6-1	TRBJ1-2	CASSPFDKNYGYTF
-	TRBV9	TRBJ2-7	CASSPKARTDEQYF
few	TRBV6-5	TRBJ2-6	CASSYRGSGANVLTF
many	TRBV7-2	TRBJ2-7	CASSQPGQGHGEQYF
-	TRBV6-1	TRBJ2-5	CASSEQNEETQYF
few	TRBV28	TRBJ2-7	CASSFPLYEQYF
few	TRBV10-3	TRBJ2-1	CAIRGLAGSNEQFF
few	TRBV30	TRBJ1-5	CAWSFSDQPQHF
few	TRBV7-2	TRBJ1-5	CASSMTYDSNQPQHF
-	TRBV7-9	TRBJ1-4	CASSDGTALPPMGLFF
-	TRBV19	TRBJ1-5	CASSTGTGRQPQHF
few	TRBV28	TRBJ1-1	CASSLLGGRETEAFF
-	TRBV11-2	TRBJ2-6	CASSLGSTGANALTF
-	TRBV10-2	TRBJ2-7	CASSDRHSYEQYF
few	TRBV29-1	TRBJ2-5	CSALRVGETQYF
-	TRBV7-9	TRBJ2-1	CASSPRSGSYNEQFF
-	TRBV28	TRBJ1-1	CASSVQGATEAFF
-	TRBV7-9	TRBJ2-3	CASSPGQGVFPDTQYF
medium-sized	TRBV7-9	TRBJ2-1	CASSVGGLAGGNEQFF
-	TRBV7-6	TRBJ2-1	CASSLEGWRGLAYNEQFF
-	TRBV6-6	TRBJ1-2	CASSEQGIEGYTF
once	TRBV7-2	TRBJ2-5	CASSSGMGETQYF
few	TRBV5-1	TRBJ1-1	CASSLKTDGSTEAFF
-	TRBV7-9	TRBJ1-4	CASSAIGTAAAVFF
few	TRBV9	TRBJ2-3	CASSPRGQDTDTQYF
-	TRBV6-6	TRBJ2-3	CASSLRGQGLTDTQYF
few	TRBV27	TRBJ1-1	CASSLYRQTLYTEAFF
-	TRBV15	TRBJ2-5	CATSRGTFERETQYF
-	TRBV4-3	TRBJ1-6	CASSQAPQEVYLHF
-	TRBV18	TRBJ2-1	CASSLVSGGRGTQFF
-	TRBV4-1	TRBJ2-5	CASSQWGLGDIGEETQYF
-	TRBV5-6	TRBJ2-2	CASSGGTGLTGELFF
few	TRBV5-1	TRBJ1-3	CASSTGQRSSGNTIYF
-	TRBV6-1	TRBJ1-1	CASATNKNTEAFF
-	TRBV4-2	TRBJ1-1	CASSPPGQGPTEAFF
-	TRBV2	TRBJ1-2	CASSVQGQYGYTF
-	TRBV30	TRBJ2-7	CAWSGLAQNEQYF
-	TRBV30	TRBJ1-1	CAWSLSTGRTEAFF